This record concerns one T cell receptor beta chain sequence. V lost 5 bases, J lost 8 bases, and 5 bases stayed unmatched. Germline-derived CDR1 and CDR2 are DFQATT and SNEGSKA (reference sequence). The CDR3 contains 11 residues. Authors' data handling: Amplification from reference gene primers served as the basis for estimated nucleated cell counts. Clones were read by immunoSEQ multiplex PCR, and TCRdb kept only the in-frame ones, dropping some. V, J and clone size are taken as reported in that table, and D and trimming were inferred from the DNA itself. Of roughly 160,000 clones listed, 70% to 90% are singletons. The sample originates from a study of blood T cell repertoires in COVID-19. Across the study: The United States, Italy and Spain were the sources of the acute and convalescent COVID-19 samples.

The J gene is TRBJ1-1, the V gene TRBV20-1; TRBD1 aligns across 7 bases. Sequenced material: peripheral blood. The sequence derives from a man older than 75 with COVID-19, enrolled during active disease. The CDR3 DNA reads as TGCAGTGCTGGCAGGACAGGAGAAGCTTTCTTT. Its translation is CSAGRTGEAFF.